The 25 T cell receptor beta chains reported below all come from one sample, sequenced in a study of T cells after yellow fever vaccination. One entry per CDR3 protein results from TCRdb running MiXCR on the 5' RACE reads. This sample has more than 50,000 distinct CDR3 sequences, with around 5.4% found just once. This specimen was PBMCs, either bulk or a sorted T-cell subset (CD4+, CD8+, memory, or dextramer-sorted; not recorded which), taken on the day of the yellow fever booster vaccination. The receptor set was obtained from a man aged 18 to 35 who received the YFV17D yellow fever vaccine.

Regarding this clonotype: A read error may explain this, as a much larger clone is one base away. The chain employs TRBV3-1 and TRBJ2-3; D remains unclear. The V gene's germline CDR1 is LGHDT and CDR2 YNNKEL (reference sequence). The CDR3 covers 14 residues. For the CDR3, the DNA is TGTGCCAGCAGCTACCCGGGCATCACAGATTCGCAGTATTTT. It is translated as CASSYPGITDSQYF.

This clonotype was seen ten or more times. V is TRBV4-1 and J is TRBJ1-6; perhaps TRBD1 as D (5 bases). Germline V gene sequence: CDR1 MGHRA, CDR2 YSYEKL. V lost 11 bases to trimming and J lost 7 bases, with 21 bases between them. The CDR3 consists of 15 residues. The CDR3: CASSRFGDVNSPLHF. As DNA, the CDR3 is TGCGCCTCTTCAAGGTTTGGGGACGTAAATTCACCCCTCCACTTT.

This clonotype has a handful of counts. As DNA, the CDR3 is TGTGCCAGCAGCGTAGGCCGGGACAGGGTCAACACTGAAGCTTTCTTT. This sequence encodes CASSVGRDRVNTEAFF. The rearrangement joins TRBV9 to TRBJ1-1; 9 bases map to TRBD1. V was pared by 0 bases and J by 2 bases, with 5 bases of the junction left unmatched. The CDR3 runs to 16 residues. CDR1 is SGDLS, CDR2 YYNGEE, per germline.

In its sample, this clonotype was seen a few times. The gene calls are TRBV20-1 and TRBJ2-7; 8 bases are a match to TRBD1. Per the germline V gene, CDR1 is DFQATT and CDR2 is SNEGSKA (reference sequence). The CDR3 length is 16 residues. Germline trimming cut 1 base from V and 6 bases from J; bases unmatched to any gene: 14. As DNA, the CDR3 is TGCAGTGCTAGAGCCCGGACAGGGACCCTCCCTGTCGAGCAGTACGTC. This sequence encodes CSARARTGTLPVEQYV.

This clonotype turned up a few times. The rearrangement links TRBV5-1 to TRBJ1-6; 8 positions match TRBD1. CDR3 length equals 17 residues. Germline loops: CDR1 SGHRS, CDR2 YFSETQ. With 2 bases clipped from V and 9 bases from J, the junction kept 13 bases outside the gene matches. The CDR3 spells CASSFFVSRGRSSPLHF. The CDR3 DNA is TGCGCCAGCAGCTTTTTCGTCTCCAGGGGGCGGTCTTCACCCCTCCACTTT.

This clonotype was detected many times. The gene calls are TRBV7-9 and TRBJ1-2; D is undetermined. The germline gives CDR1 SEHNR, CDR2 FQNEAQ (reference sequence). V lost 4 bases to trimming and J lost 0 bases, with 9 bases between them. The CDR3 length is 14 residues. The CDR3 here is CASSSIKTNYGYTF. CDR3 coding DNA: TGTGCCAGCAGCTCCATTAAAACTAACTATGGCTACACCTTC.

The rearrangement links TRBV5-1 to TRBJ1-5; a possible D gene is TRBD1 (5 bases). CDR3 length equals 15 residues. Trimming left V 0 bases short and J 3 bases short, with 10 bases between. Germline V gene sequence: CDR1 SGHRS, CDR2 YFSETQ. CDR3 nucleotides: TGCGCCAGCAGCTTGGATGCCAGGGCCAATCAGCCCCAGCATTTT. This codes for CASSLDARANQPQHF.

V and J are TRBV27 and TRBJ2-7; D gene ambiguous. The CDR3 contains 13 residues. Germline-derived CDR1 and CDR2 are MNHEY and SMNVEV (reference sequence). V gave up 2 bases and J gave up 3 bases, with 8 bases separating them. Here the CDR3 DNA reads TGTGCCAGCAGTTTAAGGGCCTACTACGAGCAGTACTTC. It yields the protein CASSLRAYYEQYF.

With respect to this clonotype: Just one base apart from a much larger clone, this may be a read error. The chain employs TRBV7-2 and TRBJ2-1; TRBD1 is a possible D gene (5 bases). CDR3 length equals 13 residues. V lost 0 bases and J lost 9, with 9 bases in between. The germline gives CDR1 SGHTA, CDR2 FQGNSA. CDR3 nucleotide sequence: TGTGCCAGCAGCTTAGCCAGGGCCGGTGAGCAGTTCTTC. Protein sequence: CASSLARAGEQFF.

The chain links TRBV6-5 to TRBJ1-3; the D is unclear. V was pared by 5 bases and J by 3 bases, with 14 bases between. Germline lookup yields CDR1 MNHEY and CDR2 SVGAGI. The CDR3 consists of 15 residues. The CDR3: CASSQFGGSGNTIYF. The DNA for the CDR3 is TGTGCCAGCAGTCAATTTGGCGGGAGTGGAAACACCATATATTTT.

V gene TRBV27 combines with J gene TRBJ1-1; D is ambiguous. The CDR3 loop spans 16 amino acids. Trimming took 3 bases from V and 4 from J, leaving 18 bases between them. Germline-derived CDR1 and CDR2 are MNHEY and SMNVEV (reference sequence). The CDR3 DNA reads TGTGCCAGCAGTTTGTCCCCCTCGACCAGGATCACTGAAGCTTTCTTT. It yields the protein CASSLSPSTRITEAFF.

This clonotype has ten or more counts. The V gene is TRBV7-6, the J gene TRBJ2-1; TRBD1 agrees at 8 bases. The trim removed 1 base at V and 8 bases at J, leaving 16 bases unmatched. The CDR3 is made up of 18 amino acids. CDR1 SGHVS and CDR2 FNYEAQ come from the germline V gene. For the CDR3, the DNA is TGTGCCAGCAGCTTAGGACGCTGGACAGGGAGTAAGATAGATGAGCAGTTCTTC. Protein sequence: CASSLGRWTGSKIDEQFF.

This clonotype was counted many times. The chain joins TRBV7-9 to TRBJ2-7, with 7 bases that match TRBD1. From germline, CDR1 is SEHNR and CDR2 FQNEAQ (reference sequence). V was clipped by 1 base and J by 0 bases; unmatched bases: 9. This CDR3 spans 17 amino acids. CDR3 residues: CASSLGQGSIVSYEQYV. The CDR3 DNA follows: TGTGCCAGCAGCTTAGGACAGGGATCGATTGTCTCCTACGAGCAGTACGTC.

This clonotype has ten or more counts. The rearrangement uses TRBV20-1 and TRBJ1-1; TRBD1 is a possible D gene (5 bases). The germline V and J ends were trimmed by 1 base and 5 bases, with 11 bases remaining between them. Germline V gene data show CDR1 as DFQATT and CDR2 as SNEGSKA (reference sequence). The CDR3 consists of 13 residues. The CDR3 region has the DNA TGCAGTGCTAGAGTGAACGAGGGGACTGAAGCTTTCTTT. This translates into CSARVNEGTEAFF.

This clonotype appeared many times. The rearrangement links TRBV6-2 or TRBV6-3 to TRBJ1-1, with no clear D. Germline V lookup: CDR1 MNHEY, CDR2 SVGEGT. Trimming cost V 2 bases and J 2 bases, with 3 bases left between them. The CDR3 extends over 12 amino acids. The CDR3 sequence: CASSYRNTEAFF. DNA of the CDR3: TGTGCCAGCAGTTACAGAAACACTGAAGCTTTCTTT.

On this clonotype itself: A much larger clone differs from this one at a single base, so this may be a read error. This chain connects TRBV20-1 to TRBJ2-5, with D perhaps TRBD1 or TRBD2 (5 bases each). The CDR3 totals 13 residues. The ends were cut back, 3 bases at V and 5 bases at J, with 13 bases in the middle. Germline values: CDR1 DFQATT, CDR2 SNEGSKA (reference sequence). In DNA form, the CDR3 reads TGCAGTGCTAGTGGGGGTTCTGAGGAGACCCAGTACTTC. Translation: CSASGGSEETQYF.

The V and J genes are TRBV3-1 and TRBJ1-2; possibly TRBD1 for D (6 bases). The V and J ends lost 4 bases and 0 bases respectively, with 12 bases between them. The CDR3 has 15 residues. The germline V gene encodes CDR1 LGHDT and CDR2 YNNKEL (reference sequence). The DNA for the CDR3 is TGTGCCAGCAGCCGATGGACAGAGACTAACTATGGCTACACCTTC. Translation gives CASSRWTETNYGYTF.

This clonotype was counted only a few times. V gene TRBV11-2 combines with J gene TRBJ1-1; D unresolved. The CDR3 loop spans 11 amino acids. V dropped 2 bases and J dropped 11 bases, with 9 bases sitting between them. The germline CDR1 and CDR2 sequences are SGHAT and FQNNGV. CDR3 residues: CASSLTQEAFF. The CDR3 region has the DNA TGTGCCAGCAGCTTAACCCAGGAGGCTTTCTTT.

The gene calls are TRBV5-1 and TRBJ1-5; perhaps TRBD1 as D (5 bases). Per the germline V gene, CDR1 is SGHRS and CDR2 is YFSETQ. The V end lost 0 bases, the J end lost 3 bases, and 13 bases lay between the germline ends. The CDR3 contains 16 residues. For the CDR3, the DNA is TGCGCCAGCAGCTTGGGGGTCAGGGCCGCCAATCAGCCCCAGCATTTT. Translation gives CASSLGVRAANQPQHF.

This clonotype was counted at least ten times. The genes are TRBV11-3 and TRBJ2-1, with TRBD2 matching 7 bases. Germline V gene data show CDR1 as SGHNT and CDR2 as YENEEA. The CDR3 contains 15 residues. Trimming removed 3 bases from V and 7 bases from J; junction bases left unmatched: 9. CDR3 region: CASSLAPGLRNEQFF. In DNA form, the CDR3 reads TGTGCCAGCAGCTTGGCCCCGGGACTACGTAATGAGCAGTTCTTC.

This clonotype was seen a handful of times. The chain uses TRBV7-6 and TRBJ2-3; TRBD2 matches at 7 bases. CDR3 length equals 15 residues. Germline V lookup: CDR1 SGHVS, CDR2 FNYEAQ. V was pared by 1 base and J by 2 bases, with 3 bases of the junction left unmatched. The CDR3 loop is CASSLGGGITDTQYF. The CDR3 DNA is TGTGCCAGCAGCTTAGGGGGGGGGATCACAGATACGCAGTATTTT.

For the CDR3, the DNA is TGTGCCAGCAGAGCAGGGTTAGGCACTGAAGCTTTCTTT. Translating it yields CASRAGLGTEAFF. The genes are TRBV12-3 or TRBV12-4 and TRBJ1-1; maybe TRBD1 (5 bases). Trimming shortened V by 6 bases and J by 4 bases, and 12 bases separated the two germline ends. The CDR3 runs 13 residues.

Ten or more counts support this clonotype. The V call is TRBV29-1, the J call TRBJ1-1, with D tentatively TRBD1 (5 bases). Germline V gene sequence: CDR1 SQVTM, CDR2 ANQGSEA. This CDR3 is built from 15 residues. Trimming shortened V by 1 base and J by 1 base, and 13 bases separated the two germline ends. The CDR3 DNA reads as TGCAGCGTTGAAGCTTTATCGGGGCCGAACACTGAAGCTTTCTTT. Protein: CSVEALSGPNTEAFF.

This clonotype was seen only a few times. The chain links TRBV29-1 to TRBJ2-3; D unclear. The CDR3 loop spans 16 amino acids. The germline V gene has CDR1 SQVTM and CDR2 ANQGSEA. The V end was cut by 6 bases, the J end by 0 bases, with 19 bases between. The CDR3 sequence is CSVGFRYLTSTDTQYF. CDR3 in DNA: TGCAGCGTCGGATTCCGTTACCTAACTAGCACAGATACGCAGTATTTT.

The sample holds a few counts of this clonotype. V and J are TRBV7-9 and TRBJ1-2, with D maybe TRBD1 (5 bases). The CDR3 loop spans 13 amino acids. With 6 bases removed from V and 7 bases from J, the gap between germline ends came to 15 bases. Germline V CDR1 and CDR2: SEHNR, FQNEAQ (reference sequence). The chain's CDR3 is CASSQPGRGGYTF. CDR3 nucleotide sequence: TGTGCCAGCAGTCAACCGGGGAGGGGTGGCTACACCTTC.